This entry is about one TCR beta chain. No antigen is known for it. Relative to the germline gene, one junction end is altered; a read error may explain this. Patients chosen for sequencing had CD8+CD57+ cells that had expanded, as shown by flow cytometry. No therapy was given to patients before blood sampling. The germline CDR1 and CDR2 sequences are MGHRA and YSYEKL. This CDR3 has 17 amino acids. CDR3 and TCR beta VDJ profiling relied on a genomic DNA template. TCRdb re-analysed the reads in MiXCR, keeping a single row per CDR3 protein. The sample lists 450,000 to 550,000 distinct CDR3 sequences; about a third were seen once. The sample comes from a study of CD8+CD57+ T cells in acquired aplastic anemia. The wider study: Sorted CD4+ and CD8+ cell DNA averaged around 3.5 ug.

Overall study findings and caveats: Twenty-nine CD8+ CDR3 sequences were shared between patients and controls. No significant patient-versus-control difference appeared in CD8+ Simpson's diversity.

V usage is TRBV4-1 and J usage is TRBJ1-3, with 9 nucleotides matching TRBD1. The sequence was obtained from a human donor with aplastic anemia. The sample consisted of sorted CD4+, CD8+, or CD8+CD57+ T cells (not recorded which) from PBMCs. The CDR3 loop reads CASSQEEGTGNRNTTYF. In DNA, the CDR3 is TGCGCCAGCAGCCAAGAAGAGGGGACAGGGAATAGGAACACCACATATTTT.